The rows below give T cell receptor beta chains drawn from one sample of a study of T-cell reconstitution after alpha-beta-depleted transplantation in children. Each CDR3 protein is one row after TCRdb ran MiXCR on the PCR reads. The table lists some 200,000 distinct CDR3 sequences, approximately 8.4% of them singletons. The material sequenced was PBMCs, mostly from graft donor cells, taken 360 days after TCRalphabeta/CD19-depleted stem cell transplant. Receptors originate from a male patient between 2 and 15 years old who had a stem cell transplant for acute myeloid leukemia, so the T cells may come from the graft donor. CDR3s include the opening cysteine and the closing phenylalanine or tryptophan. The D gene is left open where the match is weak. Part of the rows lack a size; the others show once, few, many or a class for expanded clones.

d_gene: .; v_gene: TRBV19; abundance: .; j_gene: TRBJ2-2; CDR3aa: CASNGGPRSLGTPNTGELFF; CDR3nt: TGTGCCAGTAATGGGGGACCTAGGAGTCTCGGGACCCCGAACACCGGGGAGCTGTTTTTT
d_gene: TRBD2; v_gene: TRBV20-1; abundance: .; j_gene: TRBJ2-1; CDR3aa: CSARAYLAGGWSQPHNEQFF; CDR3nt: TGCAGTGCTAGAGCCTACCTAGCGGGGGGCTGGTCCCAGCCCCACAATGAGCAGTTCTTC
d_gene: .; v_gene: TRBV20-1; abundance: many; j_gene: TRBJ2-4; CDR3aa: CSARDREHKNIQYF; CDR3nt: TGCAGTGCTAGAGACCGGGAACATAAAAACATTCAGTACTTC
d_gene: .; v_gene: TRBV7-9; abundance: .; j_gene: TRBJ2-5; CDR3aa: CASSLADSQGETQYF; CDR3nt: TGTGCCAGCAGCTTAGCGGACAGTCAGGGGGAGACCCAGTACTTC
d_gene: TRBD2; v_gene: TRBV20-1; abundance: many; j_gene: TRBJ2-1; CDR3aa: CSAKLARYNEQFF; CDR3nt: TGCAGTGCTAAACTAGCGAGGTACAATGAGCAGTTCTTC
d_gene: .; v_gene: TRBV19; abundance: .; j_gene: TRBJ2-7; CDR3aa: CASSIGILTYEQYF; CDR3nt: TGTGCCAGTAGTATAGGGATTTTAACCTACGAGCAGTACTTC
d_gene: .; v_gene: TRBV7-9; abundance: .; j_gene: TRBJ2-1; CDR3aa: CASSHPRRGQFF; CDR3nt: TGTGCCAGCAGCCACCCTCGGCGGGGACAGTTCTTC
d_gene: TRBD2; v_gene: TRBV2; abundance: few; j_gene: TRBJ2-7; CDR3aa: CASSEPLAGSHEQYF; CDR3nt: TGTGCCAGCAGTGAACCACTAGCGGGAAGTCACGAGCAGTACTTC
d_gene: TRBD2; v_gene: TRBV5-1; abundance: many; j_gene: TRBJ2-1; CDR3aa: CASSFASGASYNEQFF; CDR3nt: TGCGCCAGCAGCTTCGCTAGCGGGGCTTCCTACAATGAGCAGTTCTTC
d_gene: TRBD1; v_gene: TRBV20-1; abundance: .; j_gene: TRBJ2-5; CDR3aa: CSARTLGQGRGETQYF; CDR3nt: TGCAGTGCTAGGACTTTGGGACAGGGGAGAGGAGAGACCCAGTACTTC
d_gene: .; v_gene: TRBV28; abundance: few; j_gene: TRBJ2-4; CDR3aa: CASRPRGQFRNIQYF; CDR3nt: TGTGCCAGCAGACCCCGGGGGCAGTTCAGGAACATTCAGTACTTC
d_gene: TRBD2; v_gene: TRBV7-6; abundance: .; j_gene: TRBJ2-3; CDR3aa: CASSSQASGGPTNTDTQYF; CDR3nt: TGTGCCAGCAGCTCCCAAGCCTCGGGAGGGCCAACGAACACAGATACGCAGTATTTT
d_gene: .; v_gene: TRBV5-1; abundance: few; j_gene: TRBJ1-5; CDR3aa: CASSLEGGSNQPQHF; CDR3nt: TGCGCCAGCAGCTTGGAAGGCGGGAGCAATCAGCCCCAGCATTTT
d_gene: .; v_gene: TRBV7-2; abundance: few; j_gene: TRBJ2-7; CDR3aa: CASSPTLTPSEQYF; CDR3nt: TGTGCCAGCAGCCCAACCCTAACGCCTTCCGAGCAGTACTTC
d_gene: .; v_gene: TRBV5-1; abundance: many; j_gene: TRBJ1-1; CDR3aa: CASRLGHTEAFF; CDR3nt: TGCGCCAGCAGGTTGGGACACACTGAAGCTTTCTTT
d_gene: .; v_gene: TRBV27; abundance: many; j_gene: TRBJ2-3; CDR3aa: CASRRQHTQYF; CDR3nt: TGTGCCAGCAGGAGACAGCATACGCAGTATTTT
d_gene: .; v_gene: TRBV7-8; abundance: .; j_gene: TRBJ2-7; CDR3aa: CASSFRDSYEQYF; CDR3nt: TGTGCCAGCAGCTTCAGGGACTCTTACGAGCAGTACTTC
d_gene: .; v_gene: TRBV12-3/TRBV12-4; abundance: many; j_gene: TRBJ1-3; CDR3aa: CATRGLTNTIYF; CDR3nt: TGTGCCACCCGGGGCCTGACAAACACCATATATTTT
d_gene: .; v_gene: TRBV9; abundance: many; j_gene: TRBJ2-2; CDR3aa: CASSVQGSGELFF; CDR3nt: TGTGCCAGCAGCGTTCAGGGTTCCGGGGAGCTGTTTTTT
d_gene: .; v_gene: TRBV20-1; abundance: .; j_gene: TRBJ2-3; CDR3aa: CSALGPARYTQYF; CDR3nt: TGCAGTGCTCTCGGACCAGCGAGATATACGCAGTATTTT
d_gene: .; v_gene: TRBV5-1; abundance: .; j_gene: TRBJ2-2; CDR3aa: CASSPSTSAGELFF; CDR3nt: TGCGCCAGCAGCCCGAGCACTTCCGCCGGGGAGCTGTTTTTT
d_gene: .; v_gene: TRBV29-1; abundance: few; j_gene: TRBJ2-7; CDR3aa: CSVIFSSYEQYF; CDR3nt: TGCAGCGTTATTTTCAGTTCCTACGAGCAGTACTTC
d_gene: .; v_gene: TRBV9; abundance: .; j_gene: TRBJ2-1; CDR3aa: CASSVASNSYNEQFF; CDR3nt: TGTGCCAGCAGCGTAGCTTCAAACTCCTACAATGAGCAGTTCTTC
d_gene: .; v_gene: TRBV21-1; abundance: many; j_gene: TRBJ2-5; CDR3aa: CASSKAPRSGTRETQYF; CDR3nt: TGTGCCAGCAGCAAAGCGCCCCGTTCCGGGACTAGAGAGACCCAGTACTTC
d_gene: .; v_gene: TRBV20-1; abundance: many; j_gene: TRBJ2-1; CDR3aa: CSASFLYEQFF; CDR3nt: TGCAGTGCTAGTTTTTTGTATGAGCAGTTCTTC
d_gene: TRBD2; v_gene: TRBV20-1; abundance: many; j_gene: TRBJ2-7; CDR3aa: CSALSGSPTYEQYF; CDR3nt: TGCAGTGCGCTTAGCGGGAGCCCCACCTACGAGCAGTACTTC
d_gene: .; v_gene: TRBV15; abundance: few; j_gene: TRBJ1-4; CDR3aa: CATSRALDGPEKLFF; CDR3nt: TGTGCCACCAGCAGGGCCCTAGATGGTCCAGAAAAACTGTTTTTT
d_gene: TRBD2; v_gene: TRBV12-3/TRBV12-4; abundance: few; j_gene: TRBJ2-1; CDR3aa: CASTKTSGRFSYNEQFF; CDR3nt: TGTGCCAGCACCAAAACTAGCGGGAGGTTTTCCTACAATGAGCAGTTCTTC
d_gene: TRBD1; v_gene: TRBV20-1; abundance: many; j_gene: TRBJ1-4; CDR3aa: CSAGSDRATNEKLFF; CDR3nt: TGCAGTGCAGGGTCCGACAGGGCAACTAATGAAAAACTGTTTTTT
d_gene: TRBD1; v_gene: TRBV9; abundance: .; j_gene: TRBJ1-3; CDR3aa: CASSPGTGNSGNTIYF; CDR3nt: TGTGCCAGCAGCCCTGGGACAGGGAACTCTGGAAACACCATATATTTT
d_gene: .; v_gene: TRBV5-1; abundance: many; j_gene: TRBJ2-1; CDR3aa: CASSWIQGNEQFF; CDR3nt: TGCGCCAGCAGCTGGATACAGGGTAATGAGCAGTTCTTC
d_gene: TRBD1; v_gene: TRBV12-3/TRBV12-4; abundance: many; j_gene: TRBJ2-1; CDR3aa: CASRGDRGGSYNEQFF; CDR3nt: TGTGCCAGCAGGGGGGACAGAGGCGGATCCTACAATGAGCAGTTCTTC
d_gene: TRBD2; v_gene: TRBV20-1; abundance: many; j_gene: TRBJ2-4; CDR3aa: CSARSGTSGQQYF; CDR3nt: TGCAGTGCTAGGTCTGGGACTAGCGGGCAGCAGTACTTC
d_gene: TRBD1; v_gene: TRBV6-5; abundance: many; j_gene: TRBJ2-5; CDR3aa: CASSYGGTGMETQYF; CDR3nt: TGTGCCAGCAGTTACGGGGGGACAGGGATGGAGACCCAGTACTTC
d_gene: .; v_gene: TRBV7-2; abundance: .; j_gene: TRBJ1-3; CDR3aa: CASSKSSIGSSGNTIYF; CDR3nt: TGTGCCAGCAGTAAATCATCGATTGGGAGCTCTGGAAACACCATATATTTT
d_gene: TRBD2; v_gene: TRBV25-1; abundance: few; j_gene: TRBJ2-4; CDR3aa: CASSAPGGGHIQYF; CDR3nt: TGTGCCAGCAGTGCTCCGGGGGGGGGCCACATTCAGTACTTC
d_gene: .; v_gene: TRBV29-1; abundance: many; j_gene: TRBJ1-1; CDR3aa: CSVDTGRFVTEAFF; CDR3nt: TGCAGCGTTGACACAGGGCGGTTCGTAACTGAAGCTTTCTTT
d_gene: .; v_gene: TRBV21-1; abundance: .; j_gene: TRBJ1-4; CDR3aa: CASSTQERTESATNEKLFF; CDR3nt: TGTGCCAGCAGCACACAGGAGAGGACAGAATCTGCAACTAATGAAAAACTGTTTTTT
d_gene: TRBD1; v_gene: TRBV20-1; abundance: .; j_gene: TRBJ2-5; CDR3aa: CSAPVGLDRGQETQYF; CDR3nt: TGCAGTGCCCCTGTTGGGCTGGACAGGGGACAAGAGACCCAGTACTTC
d_gene: .; v_gene: TRBV4-2; abundance: many; j_gene: TRBJ2-2; CDR3aa: CASSPAAGELFF; CDR3nt: TGTGCCAGCAGCCCTGCGGCCGGGGAGCTGTTTTTT
d_gene: TRBD2; v_gene: TRBV5-1; abundance: many; j_gene: TRBJ2-3; CDR3aa: CASSIASGGDTQYF; CDR3nt: TGCGCCAGCAGCATTGCTAGCGGGGGTGATACGCAGTATTTT